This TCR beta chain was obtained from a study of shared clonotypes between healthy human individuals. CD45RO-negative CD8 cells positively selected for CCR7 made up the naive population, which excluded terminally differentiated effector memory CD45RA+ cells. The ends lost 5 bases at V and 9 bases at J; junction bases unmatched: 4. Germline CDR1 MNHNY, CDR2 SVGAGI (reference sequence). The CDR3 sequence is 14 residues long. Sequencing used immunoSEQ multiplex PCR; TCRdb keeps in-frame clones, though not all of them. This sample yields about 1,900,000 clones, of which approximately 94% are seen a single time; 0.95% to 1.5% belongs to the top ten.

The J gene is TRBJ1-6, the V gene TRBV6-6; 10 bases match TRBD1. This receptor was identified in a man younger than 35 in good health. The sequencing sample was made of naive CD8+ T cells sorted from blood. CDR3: CASSPGTGVSPLHF. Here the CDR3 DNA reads TGTGCCAGCAGTCCCGGGACAGGGGTTTCACCCCTCCACTTT.